The clone carrying this T cell receptor beta chain was counted a few times. PCR was performed a second time for about 7 to 12 cycles using a sample-barcoded 5' primer and a J-beta primer mix. A single record per CDR3 protein comes from TCRdb applying MiXCR to the 5' RACE reads. The top ten hold 25% to 35% of the sample, which has over 600,000 distinct CDR3 sequences, around 38% seen once. These data are taken from a study of blood T cells in healthy people across ages. Trimming pared 5 bases from V and 1 base from J, leaving 15 bases between. Per germline, CDR1 SGHKS and CDR2 YYEKEE (reference sequence). The CDR3 spans 15 residues.

This TCR was sampled from a man older than 75 in good health. The sequenced sample was blood. The chain is built from TRBV5-5 and TRBJ1-1; D gene unclear. CDR3 in DNA: TGTGCCAGCAGTTCCCCCCAGGTACCGAACACTGAAGCTTTCTTT. This encodes CASSSPQVPNTEAFF.